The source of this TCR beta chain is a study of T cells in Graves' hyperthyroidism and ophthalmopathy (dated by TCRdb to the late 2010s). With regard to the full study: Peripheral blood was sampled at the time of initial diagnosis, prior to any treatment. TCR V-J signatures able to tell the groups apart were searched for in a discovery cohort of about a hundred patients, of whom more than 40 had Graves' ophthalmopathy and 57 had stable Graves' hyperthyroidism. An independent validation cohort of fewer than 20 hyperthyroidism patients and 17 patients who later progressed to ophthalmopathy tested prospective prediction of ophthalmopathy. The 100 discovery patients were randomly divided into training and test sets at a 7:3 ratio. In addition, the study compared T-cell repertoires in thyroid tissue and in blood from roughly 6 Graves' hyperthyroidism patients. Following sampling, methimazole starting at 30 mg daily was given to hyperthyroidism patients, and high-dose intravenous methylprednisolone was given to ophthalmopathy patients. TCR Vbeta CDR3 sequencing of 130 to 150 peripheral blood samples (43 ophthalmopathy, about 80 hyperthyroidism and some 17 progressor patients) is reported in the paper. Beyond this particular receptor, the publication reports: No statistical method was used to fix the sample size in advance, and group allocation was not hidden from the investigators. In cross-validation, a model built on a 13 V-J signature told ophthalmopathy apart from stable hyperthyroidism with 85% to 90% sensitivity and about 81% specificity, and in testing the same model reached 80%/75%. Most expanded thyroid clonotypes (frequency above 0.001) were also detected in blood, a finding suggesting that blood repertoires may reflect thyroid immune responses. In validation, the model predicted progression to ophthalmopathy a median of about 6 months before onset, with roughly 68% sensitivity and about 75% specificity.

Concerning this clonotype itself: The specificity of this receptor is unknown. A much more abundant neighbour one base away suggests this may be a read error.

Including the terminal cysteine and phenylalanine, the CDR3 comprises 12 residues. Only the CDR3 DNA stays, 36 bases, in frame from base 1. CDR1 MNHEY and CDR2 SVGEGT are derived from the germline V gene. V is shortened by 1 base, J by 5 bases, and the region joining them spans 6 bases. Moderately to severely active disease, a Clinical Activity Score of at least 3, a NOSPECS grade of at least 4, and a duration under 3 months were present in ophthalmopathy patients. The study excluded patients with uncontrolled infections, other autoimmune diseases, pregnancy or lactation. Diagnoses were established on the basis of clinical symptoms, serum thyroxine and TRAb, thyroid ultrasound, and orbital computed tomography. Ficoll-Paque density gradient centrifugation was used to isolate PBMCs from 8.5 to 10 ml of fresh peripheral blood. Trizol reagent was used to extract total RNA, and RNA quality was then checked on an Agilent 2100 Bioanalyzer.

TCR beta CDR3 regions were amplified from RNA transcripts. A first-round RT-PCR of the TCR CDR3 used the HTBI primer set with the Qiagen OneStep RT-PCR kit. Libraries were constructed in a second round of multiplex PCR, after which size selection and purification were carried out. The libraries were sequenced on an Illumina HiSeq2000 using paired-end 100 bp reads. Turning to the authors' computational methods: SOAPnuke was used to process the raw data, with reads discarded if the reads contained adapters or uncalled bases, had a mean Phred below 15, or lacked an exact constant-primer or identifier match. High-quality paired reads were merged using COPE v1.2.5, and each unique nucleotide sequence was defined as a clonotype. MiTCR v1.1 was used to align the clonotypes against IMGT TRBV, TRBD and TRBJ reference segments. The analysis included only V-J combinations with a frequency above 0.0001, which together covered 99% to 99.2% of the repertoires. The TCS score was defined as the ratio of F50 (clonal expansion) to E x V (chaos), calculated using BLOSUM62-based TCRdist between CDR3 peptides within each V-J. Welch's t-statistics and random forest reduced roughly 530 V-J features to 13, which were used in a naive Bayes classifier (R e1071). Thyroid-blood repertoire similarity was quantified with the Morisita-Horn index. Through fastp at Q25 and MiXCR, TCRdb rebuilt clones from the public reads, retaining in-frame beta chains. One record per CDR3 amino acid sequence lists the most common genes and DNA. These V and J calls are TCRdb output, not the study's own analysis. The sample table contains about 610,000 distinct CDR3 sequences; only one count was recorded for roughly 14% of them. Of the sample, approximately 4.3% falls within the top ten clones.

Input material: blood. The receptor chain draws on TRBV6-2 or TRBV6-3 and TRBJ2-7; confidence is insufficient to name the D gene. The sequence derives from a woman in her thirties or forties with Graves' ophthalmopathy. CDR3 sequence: CASSYYGNEQYF. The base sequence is TGTGCCAGCAGTTACTATGGAAACGAGCAGTACTTC.